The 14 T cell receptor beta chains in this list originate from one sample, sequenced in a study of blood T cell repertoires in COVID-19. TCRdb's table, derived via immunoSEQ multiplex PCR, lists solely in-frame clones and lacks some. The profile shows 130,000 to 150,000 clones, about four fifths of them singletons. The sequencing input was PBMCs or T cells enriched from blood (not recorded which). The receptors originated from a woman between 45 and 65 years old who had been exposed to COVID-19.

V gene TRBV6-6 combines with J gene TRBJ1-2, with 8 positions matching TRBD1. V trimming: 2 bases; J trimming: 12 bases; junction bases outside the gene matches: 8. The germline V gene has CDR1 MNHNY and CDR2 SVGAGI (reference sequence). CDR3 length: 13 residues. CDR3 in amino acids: CASSYTSGGGHTF. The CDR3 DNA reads TGTGCCAGCAGTTACACATCAGGGGGCGGCCACACCTTC.

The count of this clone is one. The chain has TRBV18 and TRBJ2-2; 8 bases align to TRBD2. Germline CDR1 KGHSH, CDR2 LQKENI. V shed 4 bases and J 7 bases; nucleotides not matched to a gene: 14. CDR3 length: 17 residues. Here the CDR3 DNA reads TGTGCCAGCTCACGTGTGAACCTAGCGGGTAGAGGCGGGGAGCTGTTTTTT. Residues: CASSRVNLAGRGGELFF.

CDR3 DNA sequence: TGTGCCAGCAGTCCTGGACAGGGGGCCCGGGGCACTGAAGCTTTCTTT. Amino acid sequence: CASSPGQGARGTEAFF. The V call is TRBV5-8, the J call TRBJ1-1, with 11 bases aligning to TRBD1. The CDR3 loop spans 16 amino acids. Germline CDR1 is SGHTS and CDR2 is YDEGEE. J gave up 4 bases and V 5 bases, and 10 bases lay outside the gene matches.

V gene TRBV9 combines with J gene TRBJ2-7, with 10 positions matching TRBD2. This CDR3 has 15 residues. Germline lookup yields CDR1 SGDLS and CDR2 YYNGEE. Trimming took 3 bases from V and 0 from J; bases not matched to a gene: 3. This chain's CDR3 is CASSGGLAASYEQYF. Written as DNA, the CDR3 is TGTGCCAGCAGCGGCGGACTAGCGGCCTCCTACGAGCAGTACTTC. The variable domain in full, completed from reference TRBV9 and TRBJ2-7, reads DSGVTQTPKHLITATGQRVTLRCSPRSGDLSVYWYQQSLDQGLQFLIQYYNGEERAKGNILERFSAQQFPDLHSELNLSSLELGDSALYFCASSGGLAASYEQYFGPGTRLTVT.

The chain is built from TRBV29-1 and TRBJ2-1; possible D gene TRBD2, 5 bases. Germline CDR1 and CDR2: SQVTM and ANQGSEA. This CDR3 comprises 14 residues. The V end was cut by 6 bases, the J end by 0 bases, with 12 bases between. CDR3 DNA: TGCAGCGTGGCACAACGGGGCTCCTACAATGAGCAGTTCTTC. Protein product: CSVAQRGSYNEQFF.

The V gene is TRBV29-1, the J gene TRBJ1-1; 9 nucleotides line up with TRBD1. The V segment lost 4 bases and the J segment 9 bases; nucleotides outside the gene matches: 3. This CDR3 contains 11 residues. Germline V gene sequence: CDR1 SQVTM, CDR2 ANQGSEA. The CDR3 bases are TGCAGCGTTGGGACAGGGGCCAAAGCTTTCTTT. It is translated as CSVGTGAKAFF.

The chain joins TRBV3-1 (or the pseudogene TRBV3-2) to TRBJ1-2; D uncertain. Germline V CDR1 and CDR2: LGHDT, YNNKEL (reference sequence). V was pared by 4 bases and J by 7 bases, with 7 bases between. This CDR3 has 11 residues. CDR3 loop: CASSPGVGYTF. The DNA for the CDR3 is TGTGCCAGCAGCCCGGGTGTTGGCTACACCTTC.

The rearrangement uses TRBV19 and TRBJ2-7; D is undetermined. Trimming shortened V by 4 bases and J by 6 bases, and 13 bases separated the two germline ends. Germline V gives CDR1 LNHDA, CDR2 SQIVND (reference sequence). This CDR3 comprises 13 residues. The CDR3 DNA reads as TGTGCCAGTAGTAGGGCCCGGCTGACCGAGCAGTACTTC. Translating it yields CASSRARLTEQYF.

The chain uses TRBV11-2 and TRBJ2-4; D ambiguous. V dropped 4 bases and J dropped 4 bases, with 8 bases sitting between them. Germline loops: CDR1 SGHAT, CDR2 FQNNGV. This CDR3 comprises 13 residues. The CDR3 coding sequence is TGTGCCAGCAGCTATGACATTAAAAACATTCAGTACTTC. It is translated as CASSYDIKNIQYF.

DNA of the CDR3: TGCGCCAGCAACCGGGGGGTGAACACTGAAGCTTTCTTT. Translated: CASNRGVNTEAFF. V usage is TRBV10-2 and J usage is TRBJ1-1; D might be TRBD1 (5 bases). The CDR3 contains 13 residues. V lost 7 bases and J 0 bases, leaving 9 bases between the germline ends. Looked up from germline, CDR1 is WSHSY and CDR2 is SAAADI.

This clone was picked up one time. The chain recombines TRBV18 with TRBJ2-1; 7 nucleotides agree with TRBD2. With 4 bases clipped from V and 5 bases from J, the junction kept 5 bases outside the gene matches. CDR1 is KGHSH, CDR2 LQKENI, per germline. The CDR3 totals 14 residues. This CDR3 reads CASSRSSGNNEQFF. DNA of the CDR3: TGTGCCAGCTCACGTTCTAGCGGAAACAATGAGCAGTTCTTC.

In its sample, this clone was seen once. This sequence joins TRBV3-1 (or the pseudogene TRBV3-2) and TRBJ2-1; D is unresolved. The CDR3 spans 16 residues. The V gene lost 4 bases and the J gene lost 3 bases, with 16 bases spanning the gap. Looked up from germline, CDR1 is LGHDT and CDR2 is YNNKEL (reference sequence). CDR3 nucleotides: TGTGCCAGCAGCCCGAGCCGGCTAGTGGGCTACAATGAGCAGTTCTTC. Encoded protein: CASSPSRLVGYNEQFF.

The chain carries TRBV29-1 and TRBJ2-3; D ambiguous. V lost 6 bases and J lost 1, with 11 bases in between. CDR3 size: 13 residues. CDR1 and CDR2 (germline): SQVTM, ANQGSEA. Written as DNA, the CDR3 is TGCAGCGTGGTACCGAGTGGCACAGATACGCAGTATTTT. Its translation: CSVVPSGTDTQYF.

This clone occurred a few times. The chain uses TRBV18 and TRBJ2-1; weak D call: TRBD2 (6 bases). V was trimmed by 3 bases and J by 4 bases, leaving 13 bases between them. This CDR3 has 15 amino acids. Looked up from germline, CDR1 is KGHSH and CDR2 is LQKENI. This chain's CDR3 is CASSPSGEAYNEQFF. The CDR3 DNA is TGTGCCAGCTCACCCTCGGGAGAGGCTTACAATGAGCAGTTCTTC.